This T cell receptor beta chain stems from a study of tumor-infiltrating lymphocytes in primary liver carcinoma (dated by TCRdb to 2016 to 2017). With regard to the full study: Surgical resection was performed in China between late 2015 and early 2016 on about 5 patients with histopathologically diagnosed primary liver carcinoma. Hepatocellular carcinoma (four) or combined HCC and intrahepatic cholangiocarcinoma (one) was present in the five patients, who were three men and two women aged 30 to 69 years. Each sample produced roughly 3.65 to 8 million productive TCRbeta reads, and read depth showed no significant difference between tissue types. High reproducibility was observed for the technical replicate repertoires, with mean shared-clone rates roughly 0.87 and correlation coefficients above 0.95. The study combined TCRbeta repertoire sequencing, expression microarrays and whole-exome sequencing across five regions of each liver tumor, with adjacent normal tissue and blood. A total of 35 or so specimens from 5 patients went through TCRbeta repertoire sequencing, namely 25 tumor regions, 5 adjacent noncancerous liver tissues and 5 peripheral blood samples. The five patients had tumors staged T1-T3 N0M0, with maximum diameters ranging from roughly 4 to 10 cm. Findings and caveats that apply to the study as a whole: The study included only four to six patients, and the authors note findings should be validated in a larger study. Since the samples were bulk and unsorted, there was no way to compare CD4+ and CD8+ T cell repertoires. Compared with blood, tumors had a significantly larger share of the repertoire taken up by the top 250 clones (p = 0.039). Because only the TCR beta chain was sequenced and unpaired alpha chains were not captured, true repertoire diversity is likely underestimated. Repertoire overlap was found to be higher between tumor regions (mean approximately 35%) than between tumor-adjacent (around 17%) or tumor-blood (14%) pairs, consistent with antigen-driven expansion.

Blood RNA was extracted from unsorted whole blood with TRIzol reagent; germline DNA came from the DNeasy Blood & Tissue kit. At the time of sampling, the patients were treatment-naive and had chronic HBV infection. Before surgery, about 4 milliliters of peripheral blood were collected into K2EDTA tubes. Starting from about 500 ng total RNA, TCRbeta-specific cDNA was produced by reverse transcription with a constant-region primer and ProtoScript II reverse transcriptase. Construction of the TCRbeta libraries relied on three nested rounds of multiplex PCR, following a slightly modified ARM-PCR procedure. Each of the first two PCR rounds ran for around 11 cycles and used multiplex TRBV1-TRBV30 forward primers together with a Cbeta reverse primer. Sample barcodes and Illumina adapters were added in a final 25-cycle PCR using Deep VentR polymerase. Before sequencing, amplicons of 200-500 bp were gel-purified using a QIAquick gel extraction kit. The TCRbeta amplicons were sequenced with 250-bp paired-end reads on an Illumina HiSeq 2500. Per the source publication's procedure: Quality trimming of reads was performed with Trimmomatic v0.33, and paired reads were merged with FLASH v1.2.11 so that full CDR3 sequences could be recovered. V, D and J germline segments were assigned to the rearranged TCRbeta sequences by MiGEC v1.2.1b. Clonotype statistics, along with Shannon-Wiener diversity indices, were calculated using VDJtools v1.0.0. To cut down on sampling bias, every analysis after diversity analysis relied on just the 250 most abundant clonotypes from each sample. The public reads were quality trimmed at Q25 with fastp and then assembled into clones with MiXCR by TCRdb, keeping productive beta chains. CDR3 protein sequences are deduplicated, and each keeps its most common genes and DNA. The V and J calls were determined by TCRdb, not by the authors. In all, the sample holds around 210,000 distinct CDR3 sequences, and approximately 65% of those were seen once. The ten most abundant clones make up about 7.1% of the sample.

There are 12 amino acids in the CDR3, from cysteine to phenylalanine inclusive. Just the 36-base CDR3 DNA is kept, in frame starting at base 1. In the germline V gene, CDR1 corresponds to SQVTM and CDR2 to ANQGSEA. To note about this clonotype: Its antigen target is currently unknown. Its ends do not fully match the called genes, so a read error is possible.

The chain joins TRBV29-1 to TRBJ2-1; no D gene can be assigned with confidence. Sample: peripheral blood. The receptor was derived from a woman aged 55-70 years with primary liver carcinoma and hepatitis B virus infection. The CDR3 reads CSVVWATNKQFF. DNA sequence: TGCAGCGTTGTTTGGGCTACCAATAAGCAGTTCTTC.